This T cell receptor (beta chain) was captured in a study of OX40 agonist ivuxolimab in advanced cancers. Overall study context: The patients received ivuxolimab by intravenous route every 2 weeks at 0.01 to 10 mg/kg. Dose-escalation patients had hepatocellular carcinoma, melanoma, renal cell or head and neck cancer.

The method was immunoSEQ multiplex PCR; TCRdb's version includes in-frame clones alone and lacks a portion of them. Of about 21,000 clones in the sample, about 86% are singletons; the top ten hold 30% to 35%. The CDR3 is made up of 16 amino acids. CDR1 SGHAT and CDR2 FQNNGV come from the germline V gene. V was pared by 1 base and J by 2 bases, with 4 bases of the junction left unmatched. Samples of blood were obtained at baseline, on cycle 4 day 1, and on cycle 7 day 1. Sequencing used CD4+ or CD8+ T cells sorted from blood, obtained in a trial of the OX40 agonist ivuxolimab. The source of this sequence is an adult with an advanced solid tumor such as melanoma, head and neck, liver or kidney cancer. The chain links TRBV11-2 to TRBJ2-1; 8 bases match TRBD2. CDR3 region: CASSLAGGPPYNEQFF. DNA of the CDR3: TGTGCCAGCAGCTTAGCGGGAGGGCCACCCTACAATGAGCAGTTCTTC.